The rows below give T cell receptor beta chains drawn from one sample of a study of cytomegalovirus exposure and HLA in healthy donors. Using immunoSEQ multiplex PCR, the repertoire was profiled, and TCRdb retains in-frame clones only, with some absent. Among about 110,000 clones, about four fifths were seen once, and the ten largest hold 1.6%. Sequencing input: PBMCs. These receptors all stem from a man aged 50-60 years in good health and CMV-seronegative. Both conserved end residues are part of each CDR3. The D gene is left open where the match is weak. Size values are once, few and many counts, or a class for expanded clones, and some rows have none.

TGCGCCAGCAGCTTGGACACAGGGAGCTCCTACAATGAGCAGTTCTTC	CASSLDTGSSYNEQFF	TRBJ2-1	.	.	TRBV5-1
TGTGCCAGCAGCGTGGGCCCTCCAGATACGCAGTATTTT	CASSVGPPDTQYF	TRBJ2-3	.	.	TRBV9
TGTGCCAGCAGCGAGGTCCCCGGGAGACCGGGGGGCACCGGGGAGCTGTTTTTT	CASSEVPGRPGGTGELFF	TRBJ2-2	.	TRBD2	TRBV9
TGTGCCAGCAGCTTTCGACTAGCGGGGGGCCCATACAATGAGCAGTTCTTC	CASSFRLAGGPYNEQFF	TRBJ2-1	.	TRBD2	TRBV7-6
TGTGCCAGCGCGTCTGATCACAGGCGACGACCCCAGCATTTT	CASASDHRRRPQHF	TRBJ1-5	few	.	TRBV6-6
TGCGCCAGCAGCCAAGGGGGAGGGAACACTGAAGCTTTCTTT	CASSQGGGNTEAFF	TRBJ1-1	.	.	TRBV4-3
TGTGCCAGTAGTATGGGCGGGGGCACAGATACGCAGTATTTT	CASSMGGGTDTQYF	TRBJ2-3	.	.	TRBV19
TGTGCCAGCAGCCAGAGGGGGTTCGACACCGGGGAGCTGTTTTTT	CASSQRGFDTGELFF	TRBJ2-2	.	.	TRBV4-2
TGTGCCAGTAGTAGGCTAGCGGGGGGATACGAGCAGTACTTC	CASSRLAGGYEQYF	TRBJ2-7	.	TRBD2	TRBV19
TGTGCCAGCTCACCAACGATGCGGGGCGACGAGCAGTACTTC	CASSPTMRGDEQYF	TRBJ2-7	.	.	TRBV18
TGTGCCAGCAGCCGGAGGCTAGGGCAGGGCACAGATACGCAGTATTTT	CASSRRLGQGTDTQYF	TRBJ2-3	.	.	TRBV5-6
TGTGCCAGCAGCTTTCTACTGACTGATGGAAACACCATATATTTT	CASSFLLTDGNTIYF	TRBJ1-3	.	.	TRBV5-6
TGTGCCTGGAGGTTGTATAGGGGTGGGGAGCAGTACTTC	CAWRLYRGGEQYF	TRBJ2-7	.	.	TRBV30
TGTGCCAGCAGCTTAAGGTCAGGCAAAGATCAGCCCCAGCATTTT	CASSLRSGKDQPQHF	TRBJ1-5	.	.	TRBV7-6
TGTGCCAGCAGTTACATGGGGGGGCCATCTCGTTCACCCCTCCACTTT	CASSYMGGPSRSPLHF	TRBJ1-6	once	.	TRBV6-5
TGTGCCAGCTCACCAACTAATCAGCCCCAGCATTTT	CASSPTNQPQHF	TRBJ1-5	.	.	TRBV18
TGCAGCGTTGAAGGGGGACTAGCGGGGGGGCTGGGGACAGATACGCAGTATTTT	CSVEGGLAGGLGTDTQYF	TRBJ2-3	.	TRBD2	TRBV29-1
TGCGCCAGCAGCCCCCCTATCGGACAGGGAAATTATGGCTACACCTTC	CASSPPIGQGNYGYTF	TRBJ1-2	.	TRBD1	TRBV5-1
TGTGCCAGTAGCATCCAGGGGGGCTCCTACAATGAGCAGTTCTTC	CASSIQGGSYNEQFF	TRBJ2-1	.	.	TRBV19
TGTGCCAGCAGCCAGCCAGGGGGCACAGATACGCAGTATTTT	CASSQPGGTDTQYF	TRBJ2-3	once	.	TRBV7-2
TGTGCCAGTAGTGCTCAGACGGGGACTGAAGCTTTCTTT	CASSAQTGTEAFF	TRBJ1-1	.	.	TRBV19
TGTGCCAGCGCCCCATCAGGGGAAGAAGAGACCCAGTACTTC	CASAPSGEEETQYF	TRBJ2-5	.	.	TRBV11-3
TGTGCCAGTAGTAGGGGACTAGCGGGGGGGAGCACAGATACGCAGTATTTT	CASSRGLAGGSTDTQYF	TRBJ2-3	.	TRBD2	TRBV19
TGCGCCAGCAGCCCCGGGACAGGCTATGGCTACACCTTC	CASSPGTGYGYTF	TRBJ1-2	.	TRBD1	TRBV10-1
TGTGCCAGCAGCCCTGTAGGGGGCCTGAACACTGAAGCTTTCTTT	CASSPVGGLNTEAFF	TRBJ1-1	.	TRBD1	TRBV5-4
TGCGCCAGCAGCTTGACAGGGGTAGAGAACACTGAAGCTTTCTTT	CASSLTGVENTEAFF	TRBJ1-1	.	TRBD1	TRBV5-1
TGTGCCTGGAGTAACGGGGGGCCAATAAACTATGGCTACACCTTC	CAWSNGGPINYGYTF	TRBJ1-2	.	.	TRBV30
TGTGCCAGCAGTCGAGCGGGGGGAATAAACAATGAGCAGTTCTTC	CASSRAGGINNEQFF	TRBJ2-1	.	TRBD2	TRBV6-1
TGTGCCAGTAGTACAGGTCGGCCGAACACTGAAGCTTTCTTT	CASSTGRPNTEAFF	TRBJ1-1	.	.	TRBV19
TGTGCCAGCAGCCGAGAAGCTAACTATGGCTACACCTTC	CASSREANYGYTF	TRBJ1-2	.	.	TRBV7-3
TGTGCCAGCTCACCTGGGACAGGGATTTCCGATGAGCAGTTCTTC	CASSPGTGISDEQFF	TRBJ2-1	.	TRBD1	TRBV18
TGTGCCATCAGTGAGTCTGACAGGGTACGGAAAGGCTACACCTTC	CAISESDRVRKGYTF	TRBJ1-2	.	TRBD1	TRBV10-3
TGTGCCAGTAGTACGACCTACAGCTCTGGAAACACCATATATTTT	CASSTTYSSGNTIYF	TRBJ1-3	.	.	TRBV19
TGTTCCAGCAGCTCGACAGGCCTTGAGCCCCAGCATTTT	CSSSSTGLEPQHF	TRBJ1-5	.	.	TRBV7-9
TGTGCTAGTGGCTTGCGTTCTTATGGCTACACCTTC	CASGLRSYGYTF	TRBJ1-2	few	.	TRBV12-5
TGCGCCAGCAGCCAATTGGTCCCAAAGGGAGAGCCTAACTATGGCTACACCTTC	CASSQLVPKGEPNYGYTF	TRBJ1-2	.	.	TRBV4-1
TGTGCCAGCAGCCAAGACAGGGGTGACGGGGCCAACGTCCTGACTTTC	CASSQDRGDGANVLTF	TRBJ2-6	.	TRBD1	TRBV7-9
TGCAGCGTTGTTAGACAGGGCGAGCAGTACTTC	CSVVRQGEQYF	TRBJ2-7	.	TRBD1	TRBV29-1
TGTGCCAGCTCCAGACAGGGACGAGAGCCCCAGCATTTT	CASSRQGREPQHF	TRBJ1-5	once	TRBD1	TRBV25-1
TGTGCCAGCAGCAGACAAACAGGGGGCGATGGCTACACCTTC	CASSRQTGGDGYTF	TRBJ1-2	.	TRBD1	TRBV7-2